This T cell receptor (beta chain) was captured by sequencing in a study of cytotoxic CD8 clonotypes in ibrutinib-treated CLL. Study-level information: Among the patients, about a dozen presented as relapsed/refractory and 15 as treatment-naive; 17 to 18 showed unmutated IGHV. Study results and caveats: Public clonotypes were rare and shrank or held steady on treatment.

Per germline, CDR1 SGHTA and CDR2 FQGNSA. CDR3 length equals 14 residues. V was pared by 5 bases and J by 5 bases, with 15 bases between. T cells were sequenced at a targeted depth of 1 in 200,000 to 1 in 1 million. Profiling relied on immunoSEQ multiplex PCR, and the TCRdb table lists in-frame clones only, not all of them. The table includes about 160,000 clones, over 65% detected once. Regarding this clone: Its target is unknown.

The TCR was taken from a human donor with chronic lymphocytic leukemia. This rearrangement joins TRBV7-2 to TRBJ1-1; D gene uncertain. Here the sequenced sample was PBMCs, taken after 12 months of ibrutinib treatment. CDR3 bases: TGTGCCAGCAGCCGGATTTTGGGAGAGACTGAAGCTTTCTTT. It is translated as CASSRILGETEAFF.